A single sample gave rise to the 28 T cell receptor beta chains below, sequenced in a study of cytomegalovirus exposure and HLA in healthy donors. Sequenced by immunoSEQ multiplex PCR; TCRdb stores in-frame clones only, minus some. The data hold tens of thousands of clones, with about 85% observed a single time. The sequenced sample consisted of PBMCs. The source of these receptors is a man aged 25 to 40 in good health and CMV-seronegative.

This chain joins TRBV11-2 and TRBJ1-5; D is unresolved. Germline CDR1 SGHAT, CDR2 FQNNGV. The CDR3 covers 17 residues. V was shortened by 0 bases and J by 6 bases, with 18 bases between the two germline ends. As DNA, the CDR3 is TGTGCCAGCAGCTTAGATCCAACGGGTAAGAAAGGTCAGCCCCAGCATTTT. This gives the protein CASSLDPTGKKGQPQHF.

This clone was detected a few times. CDR3 sequence: CASRFDREDTIYF. For the CDR3, the DNA is TGCGCCAGCAGGTTCGACAGGGAGGACACCATATATTTT. The chain employs TRBV5-1 and TRBJ1-3, with 7 bases lining up with TRBD1. The CDR3 is 13 residues long. The ends lost 5 bases at V and 8 bases at J; junction bases unmatched: 7. Germline V CDR1 and CDR2: SGHRS, YFSETQ.

V gene TRBV5-8 combines with J gene TRBJ2-1; D unresolved. The CDR3 length is 14 residues. The V end was cut by 4 bases, the J end by 4 bases, with 12 bases between. From germline, CDR1 is SGHTS and CDR2 YDEGEE. The CDR3 here is CASSLEPNYNEQFF. The CDR3 nucleotides are TGTGCCAGCAGCCTGGAGCCTAATTACAATGAGCAGTTCTTC. The variable domain in full, with the rest retrieved from reference TRBV5-8 and TRBJ2-1, is EAGVTQSPTHLIKTRGQQATLRCSPISGHTSVYWYQQALGLGLQFLLWYDEGEERNRGNFPPRFSGRQFPNYSSELNVNALELEDSALYLCASSLEPNYNEQFFGPGTRLTVL.

The chain employs TRBV9 and TRBJ2-7; 13 nucleotides align to TRBD2. J was trimmed by 3 bases and V by 0 bases; bases with no gene match: 9. The CDR3 loop spans 18 amino acids. Germline V CDR1 and CDR2: SGDLS, YYNGEE. CDR3 bases: TGTGCCAGCAGCGTAGCTACTAGCGGGAGGGAAGGGGGCTACGAGCAGTACGTC. Its protein product is CASSVATSGREGGYEQYV.

The chain joins TRBV19 to TRBJ1-5, with D perhaps matching TRBD1 (5 bases). V dropped 7 bases and J dropped 5 bases, with 9 bases sitting between them. In germline, CDR1 is LNHDA, CDR2 SQIVND (reference sequence). The CDR3 loop spans 12 amino acids. The chain's CDR3 is CASKTEDQPQHF. CDR3 in DNA: TGTGCCAGTAAGACAGAAGATCAGCCCCAGCATTTT.

This chain connects TRBV28 to TRBJ2-5; possibly TRBD2 for D (5 bases). CDR3 length equals 14 residues. Germline CDR1 and CDR2: MDHEN and SYDVKM. The V end lost 7 bases, the J end lost 10 bases, and 22 bases lay between the germline ends. DNA of the CDR3: TGTGCCAGCAAAGACCGGACCCGGGGATTCGGCCAGTACTTC. Translated, it gives CASKDRTRGFGQYF.

The V and J genes are TRBV19 and TRBJ2-1, with D unclear. The V end was cut by 7 bases, the J end by 4 bases, with 5 bases between. Germline CDR1 reads LNHDA; CDR2 reads SQIVND (reference sequence). The CDR3 runs to 11 residues. The CDR3 DNA is TGTGCCAGTACAGATTACAATGAGCAGTTCTTC. Translated: CASTDYNEQFF.

This clone came up once. The chain joins TRBV29-1 to TRBJ2-5; tentative D call: TRBD1 (5 bases). CDR1 is SQVTM and CDR2 is ANQGSEA in the germline V gene. Trimming took 8 bases from V and 2 from J, leaving 15 bases between them. The CDR3 contains 13 residues. The CDR3 sequence is CSTHGRDQETQYF. DNA for the CDR3: TGCAGCACCCACGGCAGGGATCAAGAGACCCAGTACTTC.

The chain is built from TRBV29-1 and TRBJ1-4; D gene ambiguous. V was shortened by 7 bases and J by 1 base, with 4 bases between the two germline ends. The length of the CDR3 is 11 residues. The germline V gene has CDR1 SQVTM and CDR2 ANQGSEA. CDR3 in DNA: TGCAGCGCGAGAACTAATGAAAAACTGTTTTTT. Protein product: CSARTNEKLFF. Combining the CDR3 with reference TRBV29-1 and TRBJ1-4 gives the whole variable domain SAVISQKPSRDICQRGTSLTIQCQVDSQVTMMFWYRQQPGQSLTLIATANQGSEATYESGFVIDKFPISRPNLTFSTLTVSNMSPEDSSIYLCSARTNEKLFFGSGTQLSVL.

V gene TRBV28 combines with J gene TRBJ2-7, with 8 bases fitting TRBD2. V shed 1 base and J 9 bases; nucleotides not matched to a gene: 11. The CDR3 is 15 amino acids. The germline CDR1 and CDR2 sequences are MDHEN and SYDVKM. CDR3 protein: CASSLFSGGTIVQYF. For the CDR3, the DNA is TGTGCCAGCAGTTTATTTTCGGGGGGGACTATTGTGCAGTACTTC. Full variable domain (missing parts from reference TRBV28 and TRBJ2-7): DVKVTQSSRYLVKRTGEKVFLECVQDMDHENMFWYRQDPGLGLRLIYFSYDVKMKEKGDIPEGYSVSREKKERFSLILESASTNQTSMYLCASSLFSGGTIVQYFGPGTRLTVT.

The chain combines TRBV25-1 with TRBJ2-2; 9 bases are shared with TRBD1. The CDR3 loop spans 18 amino acids. J was trimmed by 5 bases and V by 4 bases; bases with no gene match: 14. CDR1 MGHDK and CDR2 SYGVNS come from the germline V gene. CDR3 sequence (DNA): TGTGCCAGCAGTGCGAGCCCTATACAGGGGGCGCGTACCGGGGAGCTGTTTTTT. It is translated as CASSASPIQGARTGELFF.

This clone was observed a few times. The chain combines TRBV18 with TRBJ2-1; maybe TRBD1 (5 bases). V lost 3 bases to trimming and J lost 7 bases, with 16 bases between them. This CDR3 has 15 residues. Germline CDR1 is KGHSH and CDR2 is LQKENI. The CDR3 reads CASSPQTARGNEQFF. The CDR3 DNA follows: TGTGCCAGCTCACCGCAGACAGCTAGGGGTAATGAGCAGTTCTTC.

V is TRBV28 and J is TRBJ2-7, with TRBD2 identical over 8 bases. The germline V gene has CDR1 MDHEN and CDR2 SYDVKM. This CDR3 region has 15 residues. V dropped 1 base and J dropped 3; count of bases not matched to a gene: 5. The CDR3 spells CASSLSSGRVYEQYV. CDR3 nucleotides: TGTGCCAGCAGTTTATCGAGCGGGAGAGTCTACGAGCAGTACGTC.

The chain uses TRBV2 and TRBJ2-3; TRBD2 is a possible D gene (5 bases). The ends were cut back, 6 bases at V and 12 bases at J, with 19 bases in the middle. This CDR3 has 13 residues. Per the germline V gene, CDR1 is SNHLY and CDR2 is FYNNEI. This chain's CDR3 is CASRPFDAGPQYF. The CDR3 DNA sequence: TGTGCCAGCAGGCCCTTCGACGCGGGTCCTCAGTATTTT. The complete variable domain, with remaining parts taken from reference TRBV2 and TRBJ2-3, reads EPEVTQTPSHQVTQMGQEVILRCVPISNHLYFYWYRQILGQKVEFLVSFYNNEISEKSEIFDDQFSVERPDGSNFTLKIRSTKLEDSAMYFCASRPFDAGPQYFGPGTRLTVL.

This clone turned up a few times. V is TRBV2 and J is TRBJ1-5; D remains ambiguous. V was cut by 6 bases and J by 2 bases, with 14 bases left in between. CDR3 length equals 15 residues. Germline-derived CDR1 and CDR2 are SNHLY and FYNNEI. The CDR3 loop reads CASSRRLVGNQPQHF. The CDR3 DNA follows: TGTGCCAGCAGCCGGAGATTGGTTGGCAATCAGCCCCAGCATTTT.

This rearrangement joins TRBV30 to TRBJ2-1; TRBD2 matches 11 bases. This CDR3 contains 17 residues. In germline, CDR1 is GTSNPN, CDR2 SVGIG (reference sequence). V lost 6 bases to trimming and J lost 0 bases; unmatched junction nucleotides: 10. CDR3 nucleotide sequence: TGTGCCTGCCCAATCCGGACTAGCGGGTTCTCCTACAATGAGCAGTTCTTC. It translates to CACPIRTSGFSYNEQFF.

V gene TRBV6-6 combines with J gene TRBJ2-2; 9 nucleotides line up with TRBD1. The CDR3 loop spans 15 amino acids. Unmatched junction bases numbered 9, after V lost 6 bases and J lost 7 bases. CDR1 MNHNY and CDR2 SVGAGI come from the germline V gene (reference sequence). The CDR3: CASRTGTGSFGELFF. The CDR3 region has the DNA TGTGCCAGCAGGACCGGGACAGGGAGCTTCGGGGAGCTGTTTTTT.

The J gene is TRBJ1-5, the V gene TRBV18, with a tentative D call TRBD1 (5 bases). Trimming cost V 0 bases and J 7 bases, with 13 bases left between them. This CDR3 contains 15 residues. The germline gives CDR1 KGHSH, CDR2 LQKENI. The CDR3 spells CASSPPAGIGQPQHF. CDR3 nucleotide sequence: TGTGCCAGCTCACCACCGGCAGGGATCGGGCAGCCCCAGCATTTT.

This clone was detected once. This chain links TRBV6-5 with TRBJ1-1, with a tentative D call TRBD1 (6 bases). The V and J ends lost 0 bases and 4 bases respectively, with 12 bases between them. The CDR3 runs to 15 residues. Germline lookup yields CDR1 MNHEY and CDR2 SVGAGI. Here the CDR3 reads CASSYSRQVGTEAFF. In DNA, the CDR3 is TGTGCCAGCAGTTACTCGAGACAGGTGGGCACTGAAGCTTTCTTT.

The chain uses TRBV28 and TRBJ1-5; a weak D match, TRBD1 (6 bases). Trimming left V 8 bases short and J 9 bases short, with 14 bases between. Germline loops: CDR1 MDHEN, CDR2 SYDVKM. The CDR3 consists of 12 residues. CDR3 region: CASVPRGGPQHF. The CDR3 DNA is TGTGCCAGCGTCCCCCGAGGGGGGCCCCAGCATTTT.

The rearrangement links TRBV18 to TRBJ2-7, with TRBD1 as a possible D gene (5 bases). CDR3 length equals 12 residues. Germline V gives CDR1 KGHSH, CDR2 LQKENI. V lost 6 bases and J 6 bases, leaving 12 bases between the germline ends. CDR3 in amino acids: CASSVDNFEQYF. DNA for the CDR3: TGTGCCAGCTCGGTGGACAATTTCGAGCAGTACTTC.

This sequence joins TRBV25-1 and TRBJ1-1; 7 nucleotides match TRBD1. The CDR3 has 12 amino acids. Germline V CDR1 and CDR2: MGHDK, SYGVNS. With V trimmed by 8 bases and J by 11 bases, 11 bases remained unmatched. In nucleotides, the CDR3 is TGTGCCAGCGAGGGGGCCAAAAGTGATGCTTTCTTT. Translated: CASEGAKSDAFF. Combining the CDR3 with reference TRBV25-1 and TRBJ1-1 gives the whole variable domain EADIYQTPRYLVIGTGKKITLECSQTMGHDKMYWYQQDPGMELHLIHYSYGVNSTEKGDLSSESTVSRIRTEHFPLTLESARPSHTSQYLCASEGAKSDAFFGQGTRLTVV.

The V call is TRBV7-2, the J call TRBJ2-7; TRBD2 matches 8 bases. Germline V CDR1 and CDR2: SGHTA, FQGNSA. The CDR3 runs 17 residues. Trimming at V came to 5 bases and at J to 2 bases, leaving 14 bases not matched to a gene. CDR3 nucleotides: TGTGCCAGCAGCCCAGGACTAGCTAGTGCCGGAGCCTACGAGCAGTACTTC. As protein: CASSPGLASAGAYEQYF.

In nucleotides, the CDR3 is TGTGCCAGTAGCCTCACTAGCGGGGGGCCGAATGAGCAGTTCTTC. Translating it yields CASSLTSGGPNEQFF. The J gene is TRBJ2-1, the V gene TRBV19; 12 bases are shared with TRBD2. Germline V gene sequence: CDR1 LNHDA, CDR2 SQIVND (reference sequence). With 6 bases clipped from V and 7 bases from J, the junction kept 7 bases outside the gene matches. The CDR3 contains 15 residues.

The CDR3 DNA reads TGTGCCAGCAGCCAAGATAGAGCGGGGGGCAACAATGAGCAGTTCTTC. This translates into CASSQDRAGGNNEQFF. V gene TRBV14 combines with J gene TRBJ2-1; 9 nucleotides agree with TRBD2. The CDR3 loop spans 16 amino acids. The germline V gene has CDR1 SGHDN and CDR2 FVKESK. The J segment lost 5 bases and the V segment lost 0 bases, leaving 5 bases of the junction unmatched. The full variable domain, rest sourced from reference TRBV14 and TRBJ2-1, is EAGVTQFPSHSVIEKGQTVTLRCDPISGHDNLYWYRRVMGKEIKFLLHFVKESKQDESGMPNNRFLAERTGGTYSTLKVQPAELEDSGVYFCASSQDRAGGNNEQFFGPGTRLTVL.

This sequence joins TRBV5-4 and TRBJ2-1; 8 bases map to TRBD1. V shed 4 bases, J shed 12 bases, and the junction held 15 bases outside the gene matches. Germline CDR1 reads SGHNT; CDR2 reads YYREEE (reference sequence). The CDR3 contains 15 residues. The CDR3 bases are TGTGCCAGCAGCGTGGACAGGGTTCCGGTAGGTGGGCAGTTCTTC. This translates into CASSVDRVPVGGQFF.

The chain has TRBV13 and TRBJ2-2; 9 bases match TRBD2. The CDR3 loop spans 16 amino acids. Germline assignment: CDR1 PRHDT and CDR2 FYEKMQ (reference sequence). The J segment lost 1 base and the V segment lost 5 bases, leaving 5 bases of the junction unmatched. In nucleotides, the CDR3 is TGTGCCAGCAGCCCCGGAGCGGGGGGGAACACCGGGGAGCTGTTTTTT. This gives the protein CASSPGAGGNTGELFF.

The V call is TRBV10-3, the J call TRBJ1-1, with 8 bases aligning to TRBD1. The CDR3 loop spans 13 amino acids. Germline V gene lookup returns CDR1 ENHRY and CDR2 SYGVKD. Trimming at V came to 8 bases and at J to 1 base, leaving 3 bases not matched to a gene. In nucleotides, the CDR3 is TGTGCCATCGCCGGGACAGGGAACACTGAAGCTTTCTTT. Its translation: CAIAGTGNTEAFF.